This T cell receptor (beta chain) was retrieved from a study of T cells in Graves' hyperthyroidism and ophthalmopathy (dated by TCRdb to the late 2010s). With respect to the entire study: Peripheral blood was sampled at the time of initial diagnosis, prior to any treatment. TCR V-J signatures able to tell the groups apart were searched for in a discovery cohort of around 95 patients, of whom under 45 had Graves' ophthalmopathy and about 60 had stable Graves' hyperthyroidism. An independent validation cohort of 18 to 20 hyperthyroidism patients and over 15 patients who later progressed to ophthalmopathy tested prospective prediction of ophthalmopathy. The 95 to 100 discovery patients were randomly divided into training and test sets at a 7:3 ratio. The study also compared thyroid tissue and blood T-cell repertoires from about 6 Graves' hyperthyroidism patients. After blood sampling, hyperthyroidism patients were treated with methimazole at a starting dose of 30 mg daily, and ophthalmopathy patients were treated with high-dose intravenous methylprednisolone. The paper reports TCR Vbeta CDR3 sequencing of some 140 peripheral blood samples: approximately 41 ophthalmopathy, under 85 hyperthyroidism and around 17 progressor patients. General findings and caveats noted by the study authors: No statistical method was used to set the sample size in advance, and investigators knew the group allocation. A 13 V-J signature model separated ophthalmopathy from stable hyperthyroidism, with over 85% sensitivity and approximately 81% specificity in cross-validation and 80%/75% in testing. Most expanded thyroid clonotypes (frequency above 0.001) were also found in blood, which suggests that blood repertoires may mirror thyroid immune responses. In validation, the model predicted progression to ophthalmopathy with roughly 70% sensitivity and approximately 78% specificity, a median of around 6.6 months before onset.

Ophthalmopathy patients had moderately to severely active disease, with a Clinical Activity Score of 3 or more, a NOSPECS grade of 4 or more, and a disease duration of less than 3 months. Patients with uncontrolled infections, other autoimmune diseases, pregnancy or lactation were excluded. Diagnoses were based on clinical symptoms, serum thyroxine and TRAb, thyroid ultrasound and orbital computed tomography. PBMCs were isolated from more than 9 ml of fresh peripheral blood by Ficoll-Paque density gradient centrifugation. Total RNA was extracted with Trizol reagent, and quality was checked on an Agilent 2100 Bioanalyzer. Trimming at the junction amounts to 2 bases on V and 4 bases on J, and the germline ends lie 6 bases apart. The CDR3 contains 12 residues, cysteine and phenylalanine counted. Only CDR3 DNA remains: 36 bases, in frame from the first base. Regarding this clonotype: Its antigen specificity is not known. No per-base quality is available; no much larger clone lies one base away.

TCR beta CDR3 regions were amplified from RNA transcripts. The TCR CDR3 was subjected to a first round of RT-PCR using the HTBI primer set and the Qiagen OneStep RT-PCR kit. A second multiplex PCR round built the libraries, followed by size selection and purification. Libraries were sequenced paired-end with 100 bp reads on an Illumina HiSeq2000. The study's own analysis went as follows. SOAPnuke was used to process the raw data, with reads discarded if the reads contained adapters or uncalled bases, had a mean Phred below 15, or lacked an exact constant-primer or identifier match. COPE v1.2.5 was used to merge high-quality paired reads, and clonotypes were defined as unique nucleotide sequences. MiTCR v1.1 was used to align the clonotypes against IMGT TRBV, TRBD and TRBJ reference segments. The analysis was restricted to V-J combinations with a frequency above 0.0001, which together covered 99.2% of the repertoires. The TCS score was defined as F50 (clonal expansion) divided by E x V (chaos), with BLOSUM62-based TCRdist calculated between CDR3 peptides within each V-J. Welch's t-statistics and random forest reduced 450 to 600 V-J features to 10 to 15, which were used in a naive Bayes classifier (R e1071). TCRdb handled the public reads itself, with Q25 trimming in fastp and clone calling in MiXCR, and kept productive beta chains. Each entry is one CDR3 protein sequence, shown with its most common DNA and genes. None of the V and J calls come from the authors' own analysis; TCRdb made them. Counted in this sample were 490,000 or so distinct CDR3 sequences; approximately 23% of them appeared once. The ten largest clones take up approximately 49% of the sample.

Material for sequencing was blood. The V gene is TRBV12-3 or TRBV12-4 and the J gene is TRBJ2-7, with an unclear D gene assignment. This receptor was taken from a woman aged 70 to 79 with Graves' ophthalmopathy. Here the CDR3 is given as CASSLWLYEQYF. The sequence in DNA is TGTGCCAGCAGTTTATGGTTGTACGAGCAGTACTTC.